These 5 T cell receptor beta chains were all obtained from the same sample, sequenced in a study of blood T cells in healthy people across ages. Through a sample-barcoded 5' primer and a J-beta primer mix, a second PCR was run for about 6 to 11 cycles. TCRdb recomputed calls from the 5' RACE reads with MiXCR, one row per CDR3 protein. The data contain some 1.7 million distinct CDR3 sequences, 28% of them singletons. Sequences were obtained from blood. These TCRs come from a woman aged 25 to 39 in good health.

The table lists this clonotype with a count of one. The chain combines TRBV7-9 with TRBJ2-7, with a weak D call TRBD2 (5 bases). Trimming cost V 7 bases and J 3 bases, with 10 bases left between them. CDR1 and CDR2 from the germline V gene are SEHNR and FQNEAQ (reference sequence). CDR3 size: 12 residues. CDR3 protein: CASNGVDYEQYF. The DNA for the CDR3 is TGTGCCAGCAACGGGGTCGACTACGAGCAGTACTTC.

DNA of the CDR3: TGTGCCAGCAGTGAACAGGCGTCTCGAGAGACCCAGTACTTC. Encoded protein: CASSEQASRETQYF. The genes are TRBV7-2 and TRBJ2-5; D perhaps matches TRBD1 (5 bases). The CDR3 spans 14 residues. Germline lookup yields CDR1 SGHTA and CDR2 FQGNSA. Trimming left V 6 bases short and J 4 bases short, with 15 bases between. The full variable domain, completed using reference TRBV7-2 and TRBJ2-5, is GAGVSQSPSNKVTEKGKDVELRCDPISGHTALYWYRQSLGQGLEFLIYFQGNSAPDKSGLPSDRFSAERTGGSVSTLTIQRTQQEDSAVYLCASSEQASRETQYFGPGTRLLVL.

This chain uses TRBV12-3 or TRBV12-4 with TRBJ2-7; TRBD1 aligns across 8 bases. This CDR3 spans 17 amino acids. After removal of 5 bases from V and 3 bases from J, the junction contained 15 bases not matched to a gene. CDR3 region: CASSTSLGQALFYEQYF. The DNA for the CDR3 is TGTGCCAGCAGTACTTCTCTGGGACAGGCCCTCTTCTACGAGCAGTACTTC.

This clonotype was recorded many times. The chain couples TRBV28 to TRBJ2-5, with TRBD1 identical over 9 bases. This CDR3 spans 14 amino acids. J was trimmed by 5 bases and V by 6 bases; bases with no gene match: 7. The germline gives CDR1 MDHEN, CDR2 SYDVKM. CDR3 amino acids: CASREQGASETQYF. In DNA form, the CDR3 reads TGTGCCAGCAGAGAACAGGGGGCGTCGGAGACCCAGTACTTC.

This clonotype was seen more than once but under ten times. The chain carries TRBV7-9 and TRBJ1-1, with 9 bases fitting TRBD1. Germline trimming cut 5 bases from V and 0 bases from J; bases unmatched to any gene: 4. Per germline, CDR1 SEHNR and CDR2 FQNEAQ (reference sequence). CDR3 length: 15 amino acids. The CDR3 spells CASSPWTGVNTEAFF. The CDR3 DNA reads TGTGCCAGCAGCCCCTGGACAGGGGTGAACACTGAAGCTTTCTTT. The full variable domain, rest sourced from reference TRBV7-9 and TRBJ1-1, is DTGVSQNPRHKITKRGQNVTFRCDPISEHNRLYWYRQTLGQGPEFLTYFQNEAQLEKSRLLSDRFSAERPKGSFSTLEIQRTEQGDSAMYLCASSPWTGVNTEAFFGQGTRLTVV.